This passage covers 22 T cell receptor beta chains from one sample sequenced in a study of blood T cell repertoires in COVID-19. The data were produced by immunoSEQ multiplex PCR, yet TCRdb's version contains in-frame clones alone and is incomplete. This repertoire shows over 300,000 clones, roughly 90% found once; its top ten account for around 1.2%. The material sequenced was peripheral blood. These receptors were obtained from a man aged 40-55 years with acute or convalescent COVID-19.

The CDR3 DNA is TGTGCCAGCAGTCCGGGACAGGAGAATTCACCCCTCCACTTT. Translation: CASSPGQENSPLHF. This chain connects TRBV28 to TRBJ1-6; 8 nucleotides agree with TRBD1. Germline CDR1 and CDR2: MDHEN and SYDVKM. With V trimmed by 5 bases and J by 7 bases, 4 bases remained unmatched. The CDR3 covers 14 residues.

The rearrangement uses TRBV7-2 and TRBJ1-2, with 12 bases matching TRBD1. Germline-derived CDR1 and CDR2 are SGHTA and FQGNSA. The J segment lost 8 bases and the V segment lost 4 bases, leaving 8 bases of the junction unmatched. CDR3 length equals 15 residues. This CDR3 reads CASSSSGTGGRGYTF. CDR3 sequence (DNA): TGTGCCAGCAGCTCATCCGGGACAGGGGGCCGGGGCTACACCTTC.

The J gene is TRBJ2-2, the V gene TRBV5-4; 9 nucleotides match TRBD2. This CDR3 region has 14 residues. CDR1 is SGHNT and CDR2 is YYREEE in the germline V gene (reference sequence). After removal of 9 bases from V and 4 bases from J, the junction contained 7 bases not matched to a gene. CDR3: CATYVREGTGELFF. As DNA, the CDR3 is TGTGCCACCTACGTGCGGGAGGGCACCGGGGAGCTGTTTTTT.

The chain links TRBV7-9 to TRBJ1-1; 7 bases line up with TRBD1. Germline lookup yields CDR1 SEHNR and CDR2 FQNEAQ (reference sequence). The CDR3 is 14 residues long. V gave up 3 bases and J gave up 1 base; unmatched junction bases: 2. In nucleotides, the CDR3 is TGTGCCAGCAGCTTCGACAGGGAGAACACTGAAGCTTTCTTT. It yields the protein CASSFDRENTEAFF.

The chain links TRBV5-1 to TRBJ2-1; 9 bases align to TRBD1. CDR1 and CDR2 (germline): SGHRS, YFSETQ. The CDR3 contains 15 residues. With 4 bases clipped from V and 6 bases from J, the junction kept 8 bases outside the gene matches. In nucleotides, the CDR3 is TGCGCCAGCAGCCGAATCACAGGGGGCGGCAATGAGCAGTTCTTC. As protein: CASSRITGGGNEQFF.

The V call is TRBV10-3, the J call TRBJ1-4; D is undetermined. Germline V gives CDR1 ENHRY, CDR2 SYGVKD. The CDR3 sequence is 13 residues long. Trimming left V 4 bases short and J 5 bases short, with 8 bases between. This CDR3 reads CAISGRENEKLFF. The DNA of the CDR3 is TGTGCCATCAGTGGGAGAGAGAATGAAAAACTGTTTTTT.

The rearrangement links TRBV3-1 (or the pseudogene TRBV3-2) to TRBJ1-2; unclear D gene. Germline V CDR1 and CDR2: LGHDT, YNNKEL (reference sequence). The V end lost 0 bases, the J end lost 4 bases, and 6 bases lay between the germline ends. The CDR3 loop spans 13 amino acids. CDR3 amino acids: CASSQDRPYGYTF. CDR3 DNA sequence: TGTGCCAGCAGCCAAGACAGGCCCTATGGCTACACCTTC.

This clone was picked up one time. The chain combines TRBV5-6 with TRBJ1-3; no clear D. Per germline, CDR1 SGHDT and CDR2 YYEEEE. Trimming removed 3 bases from V and 0 bases from J, with 10 bases in between. The CDR3 extends over 15 amino acids. CDR3 protein: CASSSSPSSGNTIYF. CDR3 nucleotide sequence: TGTGCCAGCAGCTCCTCCCCCAGCTCTGGAAACACCATATATTTT.

This chain joins TRBV5-5 and TRBJ1-4, with a tentative D call TRBD1 (5 bases). Germline V gene data show CDR1 as SGHKS and CDR2 as YYEKEE (reference sequence). CDR3 length: 14 residues. The V and J ends lost 4 bases and 0 bases respectively, with 7 bases between them. The CDR3 sequence is CASSPTATNEKLFF. In DNA, the CDR3 is TGTGCCAGCAGCCCGACAGCAACTAATGAAAAACTGTTTTTT.

J is TRBJ2-3 and V is TRBV2; tentatively, D is TRBD2 (6 bases). The ends were cut back, 6 bases at V and 2 bases at J, with 12 bases in the middle. CDR3 size: 14 residues. Looked up from germline, CDR1 is SNHLY and CDR2 is FYNNEI. CDR3 in DNA: TGTGCCAGCAGAAAAGGGAGGAACACAGATACGCAGTATTTT. Translating gives CASRKGRNTDTQYF.

V usage is TRBV6-5 and J usage is TRBJ2-2; 8 nucleotides match TRBD1. Germline CDR1 reads MNHEY; CDR2 reads SVGAGI. With V trimmed by 10 bases and J by 1 base, 8 bases remained unmatched. The CDR3 is made up of 15 amino acids. The DNA of the CDR3 is TGTGCCACGAATGCCGGGACAGGGAACACCGGGGAGCTGTTTTTT. This gives the protein CATNAGTGNTGELFF.

This rearrangement joins TRBV6-1 to TRBJ1-1; no clear D. CDR3 length: 12 residues. Trimming left V 3 bases short and J 11 bases short, with 13 bases between. CDR1 MNHNS and CDR2 SASEGT come from the germline V gene. The CDR3 nucleotides read TGTGCCAGCAGTGACAATAGTGTGGAGGCTTTCTTT. It specifies CASSDNSVEAFF.

The rearrangement uses TRBV4-1 and TRBJ1-5, with D unclear. The CDR3 is made up of 15 amino acids. Germline assignment: CDR1 MGHRA and CDR2 YSYEKL. The V and J ends lost 3 bases and 2 bases respectively, with 11 bases between them. For the CDR3, the DNA is TGCGCCAGCAGCCAGAGACATGGTGGCAATCAGCCCCAGCATTTT. Translating it yields CASSQRHGGNQPQHF.

The CDR3 region is CASSNDGDQPQHF. The CDR3 coding sequence is TGCGCCAGCAGCAATGACGGGGATCAGCCCCAGCATTTT. The chain combines TRBV5-1 with TRBJ1-5; D is unresolved. V lost 4 bases to trimming and J lost 5 bases, with 10 bases between them. Per germline, CDR1 SGHRS and CDR2 YFSETQ. This CDR3 has 13 residues.

The rearrangement links TRBV27 to TRBJ2-2, with no clear D. The CDR3 totals 13 residues. V was shortened by 5 bases and J by 3 bases, with 7 bases between the two germline ends. Per germline, CDR1 MNHEY and CDR2 SMNVEV (reference sequence). CDR3 protein: CASSLEDTGELFF. The DNA for the CDR3 is TGTGCCAGCAGTCTAGAGGACACCGGGGAGCTGTTTTTT.

Remarks on this clone: The identical CDR3 is also encoded by other nucleotide sequences in the sample. This sequence joins TRBV7-9 and TRBJ1-1; D might be TRBD1 (6 bases). Looked up from germline, CDR1 is SEHNR and CDR2 is FQNEAQ (reference sequence). The CDR3 is 13 residues long. V lost 5 bases and J 1 base, leaving 8 bases between the germline ends. The DNA for the CDR3 is TGTGCCAGCAGCCTACAGGGGAACACTGAAGCTTTCTTT. Translation gives CASSLQGNTEAFF.

This chain joins TRBV19 and TRBJ1-3; D ambiguous. V was pared by 7 bases and J by 4 bases, with 11 bases between. CDR3 length: 13 residues. Germline CDR1 and CDR2: LNHDA and SQIVND (reference sequence). The CDR3 region has the DNA TGTGCCAGTAACCCGATACAGGGAAACACCATATATTTT. This translates into CASNPIQGNTIYF.

This clone was observed a single time. The rearrangement joins TRBV19 to TRBJ2-1, with a possible D match to TRBD2 (5 bases). Germline assignment: CDR1 LNHDA and CDR2 SQIVND (reference sequence). V was trimmed by 5 bases and J by 6 bases, leaving 11 bases between them. This CDR3 spans 13 amino acids. CDR3 region: CASSWRGGNEQFF. In DNA, the CDR3 is TGTGCCAGTAGTTGGAGAGGAGGCAATGAGCAGTTCTTC. The full variable domain, with the rest looked up from reference TRBV19 and TRBJ2-1, is DGGITQSPKYLFRKEGQNVTLSCEQNLNHDAMYWYRQDPGQGLRLIYYSQIVNDFQKGDIAEGYSVSREKKESFPLTVTSAQKNPTAFYLCASSWRGGNEQFFGPGTRLTVL.

This sequence joins TRBV2 and TRBJ1-1, with 8 positions matching TRBD1. The CDR3 length is 14 residues. J was trimmed by 1 base and V by 5 bases; bases with no gene match: 3. CDR1 and CDR2 (germline): SNHLY, FYNNEI. CDR3 region: CASSQGAGNTEAFF. The CDR3 coding sequence is TGTGCCAGCAGTCAGGGGGCGGGGAACACTGAAGCTTTCTTT.

V gene TRBV28 combines with J gene TRBJ2-1; the match to TRBD1 covers 11 bases. Trimming removed 6 bases from V and 7 bases from J; junction bases left unmatched: 14. Germline CDR1 reads MDHEN; CDR2 reads SYDVKM. The CDR3 has 17 amino acids. The CDR3 loop is CASRTTTGTGGWNEQFF. The DNA for the CDR3 is TGTGCCAGCAGGACTACAACCGGGACAGGGGGATGGAATGAGCAGTTCTTC.

This clone was found once. This chain connects TRBV7-2 to TRBJ2-7, with 9 bases fitting TRBD2. CDR3 size: 15 residues. After removal of 2 bases from V and 4 bases from J, the junction contained 6 bases not matched to a gene. Germline V gives CDR1 SGHTA, CDR2 FQGNSA. In DNA form, the CDR3 reads TGTGCCAGCAGCTTATCATCGCTAGCGGGATACGAGCAGTACTTC. The encoded protein is CASSLSSLAGYEQYF.

The chain recombines TRBV7-9 with TRBJ2-2, with D maybe TRBD1 (6 bases). This CDR3 is built from 14 residues. CDR1 SEHNR and CDR2 FQNEAQ come from the germline V gene (reference sequence). Trimming left V 5 bases short and J 6 bases short, with 13 bases between. The CDR3 loop is CASSLDSVSGELFF. The CDR3 DNA reads TGTGCCAGCAGCCTGGACAGTGTGTCCGGGGAGCTGTTTTTT.